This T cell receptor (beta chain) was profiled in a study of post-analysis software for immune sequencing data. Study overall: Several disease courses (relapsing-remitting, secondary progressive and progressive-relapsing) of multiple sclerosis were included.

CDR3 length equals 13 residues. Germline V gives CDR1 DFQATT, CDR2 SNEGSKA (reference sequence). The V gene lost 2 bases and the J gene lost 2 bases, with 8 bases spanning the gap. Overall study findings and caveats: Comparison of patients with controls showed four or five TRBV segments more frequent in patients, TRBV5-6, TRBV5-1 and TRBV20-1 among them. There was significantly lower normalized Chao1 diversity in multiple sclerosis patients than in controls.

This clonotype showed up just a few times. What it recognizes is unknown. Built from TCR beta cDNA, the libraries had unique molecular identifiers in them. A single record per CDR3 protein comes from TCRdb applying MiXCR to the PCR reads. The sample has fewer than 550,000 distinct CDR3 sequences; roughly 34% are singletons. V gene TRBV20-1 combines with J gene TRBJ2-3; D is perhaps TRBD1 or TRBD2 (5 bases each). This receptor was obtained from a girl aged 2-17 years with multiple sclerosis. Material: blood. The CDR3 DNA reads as TGCAGTGCTAGACCCGGGGCCACAGATACGCAGTATTTT. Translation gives CSARPGATDTQYF.